This TCR beta chain derives from a study of Tregs in tolerant kidney transplant recipients. Whole-study results and caveats: Some patients' samples used different primers over time, so nucleotide sequences weren't comparable. Validation in larger populations is needed because few patients were studied.

Recipients received nonmyeloablative bone marrow transplants from related graft donors, with transient mixed chimerism. Worth noting for this clone: Its antigen is not identified.

This CDR3 comprises 11 residues. The germline V and J ends were trimmed by 5 bases and 7 bases, with 6 bases remaining between them. Germline-derived CDR1 and CDR2 are SGHTA and FQGNSA. Some clones are missing from TCRdb's copy, which holds only in-frame ones; the method was immunoSEQ multiplex PCR. The sample comprises around 50,000 clones, about nine tenths of which are singletons, and about 15% rests with the top ten. The receptor's source is a human patient who received a combined kidney and bone marrow transplant. Some T cells may be the graft donor's. The material was CD8+ T cells from blood (PBMCs), obtained 24 months after the transplant. The rearrangement links TRBV7-2 to TRBJ2-1; no clear D. The CDR3 DNA reads TGTGCCAGCAGCGTCGGGAATGAGCAGTTCTTC. Its protein product is CASSVGNEQFF.